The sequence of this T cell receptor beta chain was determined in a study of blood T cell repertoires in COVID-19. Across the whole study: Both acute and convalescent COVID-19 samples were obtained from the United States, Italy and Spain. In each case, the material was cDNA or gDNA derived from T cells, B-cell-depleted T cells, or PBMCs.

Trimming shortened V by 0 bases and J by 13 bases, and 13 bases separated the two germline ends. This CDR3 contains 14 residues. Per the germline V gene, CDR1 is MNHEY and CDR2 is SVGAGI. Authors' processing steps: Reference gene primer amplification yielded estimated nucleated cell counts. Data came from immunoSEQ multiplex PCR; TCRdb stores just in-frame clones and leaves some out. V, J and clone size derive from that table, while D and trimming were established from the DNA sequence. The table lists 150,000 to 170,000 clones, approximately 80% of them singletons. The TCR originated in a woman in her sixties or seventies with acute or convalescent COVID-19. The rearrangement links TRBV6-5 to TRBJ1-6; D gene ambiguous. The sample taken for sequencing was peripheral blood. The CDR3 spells CASSYSRNVAPLHF. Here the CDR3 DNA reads TGTGCCAGCAGTTACTCGAGGAATGTGGCCCCCCTCCACTTT.